These 30 T cell receptor beta chains came from one sample sequenced in a study of metastatic and nonmetastatic thyroid tumors. From the PCR reads, TCRdb re-called clones with MiXCR. The data contain some 35,000 clones, 25% to 35% of them singletons. Patients underwent thyroid surgery, and none had received any treatment before it. Material: blood. These receptors were taken from a female donor with papillary thyroid cancer or a benign thyroid nodule (not recorded which). Some clones in this sample may be carry-over from other donors' samples.

This clone was found many times. CDR3 sequence: CATSERGWYSNQPQHF. The CDR3 DNA sequence: TGTGCCACCAGTGAGCGAGGGTGGTATAGCAATCAGCCCCAGCATTTT. The rearrangement joins TRBV24-1 to TRBJ1-5; D ambiguous. The V gene lost 4 bases and the J gene lost 0 bases, with 12 bases spanning the gap. The germline V gene encodes CDR1 KGHDR and CDR2 SFDVKD. This CDR3 region has 16 residues.

This clone was picked up a small number of times. The chain has TRBV28 and TRBJ2-1; tentative D call: TRBD1 (6 bases). The CDR3 extends over 14 amino acids. Germline CDR1 MDHEN, CDR2 SYDVKM. With 6 bases removed from V and 3 bases from J, the gap between germline ends came to 12 bases. CDR3 loop: CASSQQGFYNEQFF. The DNA for the CDR3 is TGTGCCAGCAGCCAACAGGGTTTCTACAATGAGCAGTTCTTC.

This clone was seen many times. The rearrangement joins TRBV18 to TRBJ2-2; D is possibly TRBD2 (5 bases). Looked up from germline, CDR1 is KGHSH and CDR2 is LQKENI. Deletions cut 1 base from V and 7 bases from J, with 13 bases between. CDR3 length equals 15 residues. This chain's CDR3 is CASSPLIGEIGELFF. The CDR3 coding sequence is TGTGCCAGCTCACCACTGATCGGGGAGATCGGGGAGCTGTTTTTT.

This sequence joins TRBV20-1 and TRBJ2-3; D is unresolved. The CDR3 is 12 amino acids. The germline V and J ends were trimmed by 2 bases and 2 bases, with 5 bases remaining between them. The germline V gene encodes CDR1 DFQATT and CDR2 SNEGSKA (reference sequence). This CDR3 reads CSARQSTDTQYF. CDR3 DNA sequence: TGCAGTGCTAGACAGTCCACAGATACGCAGTATTTT.

This clone showed up many times. The chain recombines TRBV18 with TRBJ1-1, with 9 bases identical to TRBD1. Germline CDR1 reads KGHSH; CDR2 reads LQKENI. With 3 bases clipped from V and 6 bases from J, the junction kept 14 bases outside the gene matches. This CDR3 spans 17 amino acids. This CDR3 is CASSPLRSGTGSPEAFF. For the CDR3, the DNA is TGTGCCAGCTCACCGTTAAGGTCCGGGACAGGGTCCCCTGAAGCTTTCTTT.

This clone has a count of ten or more. Relative to the germline gene, one junction end is altered; a read error may explain this. The rearrangement uses TRBV5-4 and TRBJ2-5; D may be TRBD1 or TRBD2 (7 bases each). Germline assignment: CDR1 SGHNT and CDR2 YYREEE (reference sequence). CDR3 size: 14 residues. Written as DNA, the CDR3 is TGCGCCAGCAGCAGGGGGGGGGCCCAAGAGACCCAGTACTTC. Translated: CASSRGGAQETQYF.

As to this clone: One junction end does not reproduce the germline sequence, and a read error may be involved. The genes are TRBV2 and TRBJ2-7; a possible D gene is TRBD1 (6 bases). This CDR3 contains 12 residues. CDR1 SNHLY and CDR2 FYNNEI come from the germline V gene. The CDR3 DNA follows: TGTGCCAGCAGGGGACAAGCCTATGAGCAGTACTTC. Its protein product is CASRGQAYEQYF.

This clone was seen more than once but under ten times. CDR3 region: CASSAVVGDVFGYTF. The CDR3 DNA reads TGTGCCAGCAGCGCCGTGGTAGGGGACGTTTTTGGCTACACCTTC. This chain connects TRBV2 to TRBJ1-2; tentative D call: TRBD1 (5 bases). CDR1 SNHLY and CDR2 FYNNEI come from the germline V gene. V was cut by 6 bases and J by 7 bases, with 21 bases left in between. There are 15 residues in the CDR3. Complete variable domain (other parts from reference TRBV2 and TRBJ1-2): EPEVTQTPSHQVTQMGQEVILRCVPISNHLYFYWYRQILGQKVEFLVSFYNNEISEKSEIFDDQFSVERPDGSNFTLKIRSTKLEDSAMYFCASSAVVGDVFGYTFGSGTRLTVV.

There are many counts of this clone. A much larger clone differs by one base, so this may be a read error. The chain couples TRBV2 to TRBJ2-5, with 11 positions matching TRBD2. CDR3 length equals 16 residues. V shed 5 bases and J 4 bases; nucleotides not matched to a gene: 9. From germline, CDR1 is SNHLY and CDR2 FYNNEI. The CDR3 loop is CASSLSGRARGETQYF. As DNA, the CDR3 is TGTGCCAGCAGTCTTAGCGGGAGGGCCCGGGGAGAGACCCAGTACTTC.

This clone was picked up many times. The chain joins TRBV5-1 to TRBJ2-3; 9 bases agree with TRBD2. The CDR3 is made up of 16 amino acids. CDR1 and CDR2 (germline): SGHRS, YFSETQ. With V trimmed by 0 bases and J by 0 bases, 2 bases remained unmatched. The CDR3: CASSLVLAGSTDTQYF. CDR3 nucleotide sequence: TGCGCCAGCAGCTTGGTTCTAGCGGGGAGCACAGATACGCAGTATTTT.

There are a few counts of this clone. The V call is TRBV6-9, the J call TRBJ2-7; the D gene is possibly TRBD2 (5 bases). Between the trimmed V and J ends, which lost 4 bases and 6 bases, there was a span of 7 bases. Germline V gives CDR1 MNHGY, CDR2 SVAAGI. The CDR3 sequence is 11 residues long. The CDR3 sequence: CASSSSSEQYF. Here the CDR3 DNA reads TGTGCCAGCAGTTCTAGCAGCGAGCAGTACTTC.

V usage is TRBV30 and J usage is TRBJ1-2; D is unclear. The V end was cut by 3 bases, the J end by 2 bases, with 10 bases between. CDR3 length: 13 residues. Germline CDR1 and CDR2: GTSNPN and SVGIG (reference sequence). The CDR3: CAWSITVNYGYTF. The CDR3 DNA sequence: TGTGCCTGGAGCATCACTGTGAACTATGGCTACACCTTC. Using reference TRBV30 and TRBJ1-2 for the parts outside the CDR3, the full variable domain is SQTIHQWPATLVQPVGSPLSLECTVEGTSNPNLYWYRQAAGRGLQLLFYSVGIGQISSEVPQNLSASRPQDRQFILSSKKLLLSDSGFYLCAWSITVNYGYTFGSGTRLTVV.

This clone was seen repeatedly, ten times or more. The chain employs TRBV7-9 and TRBJ1-5; D ambiguous. The CDR3 covers 9 residues. The V gene's germline CDR1 is SEHNR and CDR2 FQNEAQ (reference sequence). The CDR3 spells CSGSQPQHF. CDR3 nucleotides: TGTTCCGGGAGTCAGCCCCAGCATTTT.

There are a few counts of this clone. This chain joins TRBV6-1 and TRBJ1-1, with 8 bases aligning to TRBD1. Losses at the gene ends were 2 bases for V and 6 bases for J; bases not matched to a gene: 5. The CDR3 consists of 14 residues. CDR1 is MNHNS, CDR2 SASEGT, per germline. CDR3 region: CASSEQGAPAEAFF. Written as DNA, the CDR3 is TGTGCCAGCAGTGAACAGGGGGCGCCGGCTGAAGCTTTCTTT.

The rearrangement links TRBV20-1 to TRBJ2-1; 9 bases align to TRBD2. Germline assignment: CDR1 DFQATT and CDR2 SNEGSKA (reference sequence). This CDR3 contains 14 residues. V shed 3 bases, J shed 4 bases, and the junction held 4 bases outside the gene matches. In DNA, the CDR3 is TGCAGTGCTAGTAGCGGGGGCGGGTACAATGAGCAGTTCTTC. Amino acid sequence: CSASSGGGYNEQFF.

This clone has a count of ten or more. This chain connects TRBV20-1 to TRBJ2-1; 8 nucleotides line up with TRBD1. CDR1 and CDR2 from the germline V gene are DFQATT and SNEGSKA (reference sequence). J was trimmed by 6 bases and V by 5 bases; bases with no gene match: 9. The CDR3 consists of 14 residues. CDR3 in DNA: TGCAGTGCTCACCCCGGGACAGGTTTCAATGAGCAGTTCTTC. Translating gives CSAHPGTGFNEQFF.

In DNA form, the CDR3 reads TGTGCCAGCAGCCGTACGATTTCGGAGGGGACCGGGGAGCTGTTTTTT. It specifies CASSRTISEGTGELFF. The V call is TRBV9, the J call TRBJ2-2; perhaps TRBD2 as D (6 bases). With 4 bases removed from V and 5 bases from J, the gap between germline ends came to 18 bases. The length of the CDR3 is 16 residues. Per germline, CDR1 SGDLS and CDR2 YYNGEE.

This clone was counted many times. This rearrangement joins TRBV13 to TRBJ2-7; TRBD2 agrees at 11 bases. CDR3 length: 16 residues. Losses at the gene ends were 0 bases for V and 7 bases for J; bases not matched to a gene: 8. Per the germline V gene, CDR1 is PRHDT and CDR2 is FYEKMQ (reference sequence). CDR3 region: CASSLGRRLAGREQYF. The CDR3 bases are TGTGCCAGCAGCTTAGGTAGACGACTAGCGGGGAGAGAGCAGTACTTC. The full variable domain, in which reference TRBV13 and TRBJ2-7 provide the parts outside the CDR3, is AAGVIQSPRHLIKEKRETATLKCYPIPRHDTVYWYQQGPGQDPQFLISFYEKMQSDKGSIPDRFSAQQFSDYHSELNMSSLELGDSALYFCASSLGRRLAGREQYFGPGTRLTVT.

Points on this clone: One end of the junction is discordant with germline, which a read error may explain. The CDR3, as DNA: TGTGCGAGCAGTTTAGCGGTTGTACTCAACAATGAGCAGTTCTTC. Protein product: CASSLAVVLNNEQFF. The chain joins TRBV27 to TRBJ2-1, with D possibly being TRBD2 (6 bases). CDR3 size: 15 residues. Germline V CDR1 and CDR2: MNHEY, SMNVEV (reference sequence).

The CDR3 sequence is CASRQGRGLQPQHF. In DNA, the CDR3 is TGTGCCAGCAGACAGGGCAGGGGGCTTCAGCCCCAGCATTTT. The V and J genes are TRBV6-1 and TRBJ1-5, with 8 bases fitting TRBD1. The V segment lost 6 bases and the J segment 6 bases; nucleotides outside the gene matches: 7. Germline-derived CDR1 and CDR2 are MNHNS and SASEGT. The CDR3 has 14 residues.

Concerning this clone itself: One end of the junction is discordant with germline, which a read error may explain. The rearrangement links TRBV7-8 to TRBJ1-5; D remains ambiguous. This CDR3 contains 16 residues. In germline, CDR1 is SGHVS, CDR2 FQNEAQ. CDR3 residues: CASILEGGRRNHPQHF. DNA of the CDR3: TGTGCCAGCATCCTAGAGGGCGGCCGCCGCAATCATCCCCAGCATTTT.

This clone occurred many times. V and J are TRBV7-9 and TRBJ2-7; TRBD1 matches 7 bases. The V gene's germline CDR1 is SEHNR and CDR2 FQNEAQ (reference sequence). This CDR3 has 14 amino acids. Trimming cost V 6 bases and J 5 bases; bases outside gene matches: 10. CDR3: CASRPPTDRDEQYF. In DNA form, the CDR3 reads TGTGCCAGCAGACCTCCCACAGACAGGGACGAGCAGTACTTC.

This clone was seen ten or more times. The V and J genes are TRBV2 and TRBJ2-6; no clear D gene. The CDR3 is 15 residues long. The V gene's germline CDR1 is SNHLY and CDR2 FYNNEI. V shed 4 bases and J shed 0 bases, with 7 bases lying between them. The CDR3 DNA is TGTGCCAGCAGTGCTAAGGCCTCTGGGGCCAACGTCCTGACTTTC. Translating gives CASSAKASGANVLTF.

This clone has a count of ten or more. The chain recombines TRBV7-9 with TRBJ2-7; weak D call: TRBD2 (6 bases). The CDR3 consists of 14 residues. The V and J ends lost 7 bases and 3 bases respectively, with 16 bases between them. Germline V gene data show CDR1 as SEHNR and CDR2 as FQNEAQ (reference sequence). For the CDR3, the DNA is TGTGCCAGCACCTTGCCGGGAGACCACTACGAGCAGTACTTC. This encodes CASTLPGDHYEQYF.

This clone was observed many times. The chain employs TRBV6-5 and TRBJ2-5; 8 bases match TRBD1. CDR1 and CDR2 (germline): MNHEY, SVGAGI. Trimming removed 2 bases from V and 5 bases from J; junction bases left unmatched: 7. The CDR3 covers 15 residues. CDR3 DNA sequence: TGTGCCAGCAGTTACAACGCAGGGGGCGGCGAGACCCAGTACTTC. Translated, it gives CASSYNAGGGETQYF.

This clone was seen many times. The chain couples TRBV29-1 to TRBJ1-1; 8 nucleotides line up with TRBD1. CDR1 and CDR2 (germline): SQVTM, ANQGSEA. This CDR3 region has 16 residues. The V gene end was trimmed by 3 bases and the J gene end by 3 bases; junction bases not matched to a gene: 12. The CDR3 sequence is CSVDSGRGRWDTEAFF. In nucleotides, the CDR3 is TGCAGCGTTGATTCCGGCAGGGGGCGCTGGGACACTGAAGCTTTCTTT.

This clone is judged medium-sized. The J gene is TRBJ1-2, the V gene TRBV9; D is unclear. V shed 1 base and J shed 0 bases, with 13 bases lying between them. CDR3 length: 16 amino acids. Germline assignment: CDR1 SGDLS and CDR2 YYNGEE. CDR3 region: CASSVSPAHANYGYTF. CDR3 nucleotide sequence: TGTGCCAGCAGCGTAAGTCCAGCACATGCTAACTATGGCTACACCTTC.

This clone was counted at least ten times. A read error may produce the germline difference seen at one junction end. The V gene is TRBV11-2, the J gene TRBJ2-5; D possibly corresponds to TRBD2 (7 bases). Germline CDR1 and CDR2: SGHAT and FQNNGV. The CDR3 covers 14 residues. The CDR3, as DNA: TGTGCCAGCAAGAAGGCGCGGGGGCAAGAGGCCCAGTACTTC. Translation gives CASKKARGQEAQYF.

The rearrangement links TRBV11-3 to TRBJ2-3, with D perhaps matching TRBD2 (5 bases). CDR3 length: 19 amino acids. Germline loops: CDR1 SGHNT, CDR2 YENEEA. V lost 1 base to trimming and J lost 0 bases, with 20 bases between them. In DNA form, the CDR3 reads TGTGCCAGCAGCTTAGTCGGGGTCACTATTGCTGCTAGCACAGATACGCAGTATTTT. Translated, it gives CASSLVGVTIAASTDTQYF.

A word on this clone: Compared with germline, one end of the junction differs, possibly owing to a read error. V gene TRBV12-3 or TRBV12-4 combines with J gene TRBJ2-7; maybe TRBD2 (5 bases). The CDR3 is made up of 13 amino acids. The DNA for the CDR3 is TGTGCCAGCAGTCTAGCTGGAGACTACGAGCAGTACTTC. As protein: CASSLAGDYEQYF.